A selection of T cell receptor beta chains follows, all from one sample in a study of tumor-infiltrating lymphocytes in primary liver carcinoma. From the multiplex PCR reads, TCRdb called clonotypes with MiXCR, one entry per CDR3 protein. In the table there are hundreds of thousands of distinct CDR3 sequences, around three fifths of which are singletons. The sample comprised peripheral blood. The receptors come from a woman aged 30 to 39 with primary liver carcinoma and hepatitis B virus infection. Both conserved end residues are part of each CDR3. The size of a clone is reported for some rows only, either as once, few or many, or as a class for expanded clones.

size	V	J	CDR3
.	TRBV14	TRBJ2-1	CASSQQAGRYNEQFF
.	TRBV6-5	TRBJ1-1	CASSRDGGTEAFF
.	TRBV12-5	TRBJ2-1	CVSGLGQGAYNEQFF
few	TRBV5-6	TRBJ1-2	CASSSTGADGYGYTF
.	TRBV20-1	TRBJ2-5	CSASIGLADQETQYF
many	TRBV12-3/TRBV12-4	TRBJ2-7	CASSFQASGPYEQYF
.	TRBV6-1	TRBJ2-1	CASSGLTGGGQQFF
many	TRBV6-5	TRBJ2-1	CASSDRYSEQFF
few	TRBV4-1	TRBJ2-6	CASSQERSPGTGITGANVLTF
many	TRBV11-2	TRBJ2-3	CASSPNTWTRLTDTQYF
.	TRBV7-9	TRBJ1-2	CASSRTVRNYGYTF
many	TRBV6-5	TRBJ2-6	CASRSFSGANVLTF
.	TRBV11-2	TRBJ2-7	CVSNSDSYEQYF
.	TRBV29-1	TRBJ1-1	CSVLGANLGAGIEVFF
.	TRBV12-3/TRBV12-4	TRBJ2-1	CASSFGGTVNEQFF
few	TRBV4-2	TRBJ2-7	CASSQVSAGGNYEQYF
.	TRBV4-2	TRBJ2-1	CVSSQVGEPPSERKQLF
once	TRBV28	TRBJ2-7	CASTSRLREQQPIYEQYF
.	TRBV5-8	TRBJ2-1	CASSLFVKQSDNEQFF
many	TRBV12-3/TRBV12-4	TRBJ1-5	CASSFRSNQPQHF
few	TRBV6-5	TRBJ1-2	CASSPATGAGYTF
.	TRBV6-6	TRBJ1-2	CASSYEGMNGYTF
many	TRBV11-3	TRBJ2-1	CASSLDQRAGLFF